These 15 T cell receptor beta chains were sequenced from one sample in a study of T-cell reconstitution after alpha-beta-depleted transplantation in children (dated by TCRdb to 2016 to 2017). The library was generated by PCR. TCRdb records Illumina HiSeq 2500 as the sequencer. To normalize quantification of the TCRbeta repertoire, the TCR libraries were built with molecular barcoding that relied on unique molecular identifiers. TCRdb applied fastp at Q25 and MiXCR to the public reads, then kept only in-frame beta chains. A single entry per CDR3 protein holds the most common genes and DNA from its merged rows. Across this sample there are 130,000 to 150,000 distinct CDR3 sequences, with more than 8% seen only once. The ten largest account for less than 20% of the sample. The treatment or condition label of this sample denotes: allogeneic hematopoietic cell transplantation with graft depleted of TCRalphabeta T cells and CD19 B cells.

The material sequenced was PBMCs, mostly from graft donor cells, taken 180 days after TCRalphabeta/CD19-depleted stem cell transplant. The receptors derive from a female patient younger than 10 who had a stem cell transplant for congenital amegakaryocytic thrombocytopenia, so the T cells may come from the graft donor.

This clonotype has ten or more counts. This chain connects TRBV4-1 to TRBJ1-6; D uncertain. Trimming pared 1 base from V and 0 bases from J, leaving 13 bases between. The length of the CDR3 is 18 residues. Per the germline V gene, CDR1 is MGHRA and CDR2 is YSYEKL. CDR3 residues: CASSQVLKIDSYNSPLHF. The CDR3 DNA is TGCGCCAGCAGCCAAGTCCTGAAGATAGACTCCTATAATTCACCCCTCCACTTT.

This clonotype appeared many times. The chain uses TRBV11-2 and TRBJ1-2; TRBD1 might be the D (6 bases). This CDR3 is 15 amino acids long. Trimming took 0 bases from V and 6 from J, leaving 14 bases between them. Germline V CDR1 and CDR2: SGHAT, FQNNGV. The CDR3 sequence is CASSLERGLLNGYTF. The CDR3 bases are TGTGCCAGCAGCTTAGAACGGGGGCTATTAAATGGCTACACCTTC.

The chain joins TRBV20-1 to TRBJ1-6, with D hard to call. Trimming pared 3 bases from V and 9 bases from J, leaving 6 bases between. Germline V gives CDR1 DFQATT, CDR2 SNEGSKA (reference sequence). This CDR3 has 11 residues. The CDR3 sequence: CSASGGSPLHF. DNA of the CDR3: TGCAGTGCTAGTGGCGGTTCACCCCTCCACTTT.

In this sample, this clonotype turned up many times. This chain connects TRBV27 to TRBJ2-1, with a weak D call TRBD2 (5 bases). V gave up 4 bases and J gave up 8 bases, with 9 bases separating them. Germline-derived CDR1 and CDR2 are MNHEY and SMNVEV (reference sequence). The CDR3 loop spans 12 amino acids. CDR3 bases: TGTGCCAGCAGTTCACTAGGTGATGAGCAGTTCTTC. Protein sequence: CASSSLGDEQFF.

This clonotype has at least ten counts. The chain recombines TRBV4-3 with TRBJ2-3; D possibly corresponds to TRBD2 (5 bases). V shed 0 bases and J shed 9 bases, with 19 bases lying between them. The germline gives CDR1 LGHNA, CDR2 YSLEER. The CDR3 is 16 amino acids. CDR3 sequence reads: CASSQDIPSELGTQYF. The DNA of the CDR3 is TGCGCCAGCAGCCAAGATATCCCTTCAGAACTAGGAACGCAGTATTTT.

This clonotype was counted ten times or more. CDR3 sequence: CASSFGRAGGYTF. For the CDR3, the DNA is TGTGCCAGCAGTTTCGGCAGGGCGGGTGGCTACACCTTC. The chain carries TRBV12-3 or TRBV12-4 and TRBJ1-2; a weak D match, TRBD1 (5 bases). The CDR3 covers 13 residues. V was shortened by 3 bases and J by 7 bases, with 12 bases between the two germline ends.

This clonotype was counted ten times or more. DNA for the CDR3: TGTGCCAGCAGCTTTCGTAGTGGCATATACAATGAGCAGTTCTTC. Protein: CASSFRSGIYNEQFF. The chain has TRBV7-2 and TRBJ2-1; D remains ambiguous. Trimming took 3 bases from V and 4 from J, leaving 13 bases between them. Germline V gene data show CDR1 as SGHTA and CDR2 as FQGNSA. The CDR3 length is 15 residues. Full variable domain (remainder filled in from reference TRBV7-2 and TRBJ2-1): GAGVSQSPSNKVTEKGKDVELRCDPISGHTALYWYRQSLGQGLEFLIYFQGNSAPDKSGLPSDRFSAERTGGSVSTLTIQRTQQEDSAVYLCASSFRSGIYNEQFFGPGTRLTVL.

This chain connects TRBV3-1 to TRBJ1-1; D gene uncertain. CDR3 length equals 15 residues. Germline values: CDR1 LGHDT, CDR2 YNNKEL (reference sequence). The V gene lost 0 bases and the J gene lost 2 bases, with 10 bases spanning the gap. The CDR3 DNA sequence: TGTGCCAGCAGCCAAGATGGAAGCTTTAACACTGAAGCTTTCTTT. This encodes CASSQDGSFNTEAFF. The variable domain in full, completed from reference TRBV3-1 and TRBJ1-1, reads DTAVSQTPKYLVTQMGNDKSIKCEQNLGHDTMYWYKQDSKKFLKIMFSYNNKELIINETVPNRFSPKSPDKAHLNLHINSLELGDSAVYFCASSQDGSFNTEAFFGQGTRLTVV.

The chain employs TRBV20-1 and TRBJ1-3; 12 bases fit TRBD1. With V trimmed by 3 bases and J by 4 bases, 10 bases remained unmatched. The CDR3 contains 17 residues. Germline CDR1 DFQATT, CDR2 SNEGSKA (reference sequence). CDR3 in amino acids: CSARGGQGAMGGNTIYF. As DNA, the CDR3 is TGCAGTGCTAGGGGGGGACAGGGGGCGATGGGCGGAAACACCATATATTTT.

This clonotype appeared many times. The chain combines TRBV20-1 with TRBJ2-3; D is possibly TRBD1 (7 bases). The V gene's germline CDR1 is DFQATT and CDR2 SNEGSKA (reference sequence). The CDR3 contains 15 residues. V was trimmed by 7 bases and J by 2 bases, leaving 19 bases between them. The chain's CDR3 is CSVPQGGLITDTQYF. The CDR3 nucleotides read TGCAGTGTCCCCCAGGGGGGCCTAATCACAGATACGCAGTATTTT.

This chain joins TRBV27 and TRBJ2-3, with 7 bases matching TRBD2. The CDR3 extends over 16 amino acids. V lost 6 bases, J lost 4 bases, and 13 bases stayed unmatched. The germline V gene has CDR1 MNHEY and CDR2 SMNVEV (reference sequence). CDR3 region: CASRGRASGAPDTQYF. CDR3 coding DNA: TGTGCCAGCAGGGGGAGAGCCAGCGGGGCCCCAGATACGCAGTATTTT.

The chain uses TRBV21-1 and TRBJ2-7; the tabulated D call, TRBD2, remains unverified against the DNA. TRBV21-1 is termed a pseudogene. The CDR3 spans 17 residues. The DNA for the CDR3 is TGTGCCAGCAGCAAAGAGGGAACTAGCGGGGGGACCTACGAGCAGTACTTC. Amino acids: CASSKEGTSGGTYEQYF.

This clonotype has a count of ten or more. The V call is TRBV9, the J call TRBJ1-4; TRBD1 agrees at 10 bases. The CDR3 extends over 14 amino acids. With 5 bases clipped from V and 6 bases from J, the junction kept 4 bases outside the gene matches. The V gene's germline CDR1 is SGDLS and CDR2 YYNGEE. CDR3 DNA sequence: TGTGCCAGCAGTGAGACAGGGGGCCATGAAAAACTGTTTTTT. It encodes CASSETGGHEKLFF. The full variable domain, completed using reference TRBV9 and TRBJ1-4, is DSGVTQTPKHLITATGQRVTLRCSPRSGDLSVYWYQQSLDQGLQFLIQYYNGEERAKGNILERFSAQQFPDLHSELNLSSLELGDSALYFCASSETGGHEKLFFGSGTQLSVL.

This clonotype has ten or more counts. V and J are TRBV11-3 and TRBJ2-2; D is unclear. Trimming removed 0 bases at V and 4 bases at J, with 6 bases between. The length of the CDR3 is 14 residues. CDR1 and CDR2 from the germline V gene are SGHNT and YENEEA. The CDR3 DNA follows: TGTGCCAGCAGCTTAGATGAGGCCACCGGGGAGCTGTTTTTT. Translation gives CASSLDEATGELFF.

This clonotype occurred many times. The chain recombines TRBV29-1 with TRBJ1-2, with 10 bases matching TRBD1. The germline gives CDR1 SQVTM, CDR2 ANQGSEA. Trimming cost V 4 bases and J 8 bases; bases outside gene matches: 4. The CDR3 contains 12 residues. As DNA, the CDR3 is TGCAGCGTTGGGGACAGGGGAGAAGGCTACACCTTC. It codes for CSVGDRGEGYTF.